Listed below are T cell receptor beta chains from one sample, sequenced in a study of T cells after yellow fever vaccination. TCRdb reprocessed the 5' RACE reads with MiXCR, giving one entry per CDR3 protein. Of roughly 330,000 distinct CDR3 sequences detected, roughly 6.8% appear once; the ten largest clones hold over 15%. Sequencing was performed on PBMCs, taken 35 to 50 days after the first yellow fever vaccination. The receptors here all came from a man between 18 and 29 years old who received the YFV17D yellow fever vaccine. CDR3s include the opening cysteine and the closing phenylalanine or tryptophan. The D gene is left open where the match is weak. Clone size, where shown, is once, few, many, or a class for clones that have expanded.

j_call | clone_size | v_call | d_call | cdr3_length | cdr3_aa | cdr3_nt
TRBJ2-3 | . | TRBV9 | . | 15 | CASRKGILVQDTQYF | TGTGCCAGCAGAAAGGGGATTCTAGTGCAAGATACGCAGTATTTT
TRBJ2-7 | few | TRBV7-2 | TRBD2 | 15 | CASSPIAGGDYEQYF | TGTGCCAGCAGCCCGATAGCGGGGGGGGACTACGAGCAGTACTTC
TRBJ1-5 | . | TRBV27 | . | 13 | CASGRFGNQPQHF | TGTGCCAGCGGGAGATTCGGCAATCAGCCCCAGCATTTT
TRBJ2-7 | . | TRBV5-1 | . | 16 | CASSLLDGASSYEQYF | TGCGCCAGCAGCTTGCTCGACGGGGCAAGCTCCTACGAGCAGTACTTC
TRBJ1-6 | . | TRBV28 | TRBD1 | 17 | CASSLRTGSSYNSPLHF | TGTGCCAGCAGTTTGCGGACAGGGAGCTCCTATAATTCACCCCTCCACTTT
TRBJ1-2 | many | TRBV20-1 | . | 12 | CSARVLSGAAFF | TGCAGTGCTAGAGTACTCTCGGGCGCCGCATTCTTC
TRBJ1-4 | many | TRBV27 | TRBD1 | 16 | CASSLSPDRVREKLFF | TGTGCCAGCAGTTTATCCCCCGACAGGGTTCGGGAAAAACTGTTTTTT
TRBJ2-2 | many | TRBV6-2/TRBV6-3 | . | 17 | CASSPHYRDANTGELFF | TGTGCCAGCAGTCCCCACTATCGGGACGCAAACACCGGGGAGCTGTTTTTT
TRBJ1-2 | many | TRBV7-2 | . | 13 | CASSFLAGYGYTF | TGTGCCAGCAGCTTTTTGGCAGGGTATGGCTACACCTTC
TRBJ1-2 | . | TRBV3-1 | . | 18 | CATSPSALRNSPNYGYTF | TGTGCCACCTCCCCTTCTGCGCTCAGAAATAGCCCTAACTATGGCTACACCTTC
TRBJ2-1 | many | TRBV5-1 | TRBD2 | 15 | CASSPGLAGDFEQFF | TGCGCCAGCAGCCCCGGACTAGCGGGGGATTTTGAGCAGTTCTTC
TRBJ1-6 | many | TRBV20-1 | . | 15 | CSARLSSSYNSPLHF | TGCAGTGCTAGACTATCGAGCTCCTATAATTCACCCCTCCACTTT
TRBJ1-2 | few | TRBV9 | . | 13 | CASSAPLHYGYTF | TGTGCCAGCAGCGCTCCGCTCCACTATGGCTACACCTTC
TRBJ1-2 | many | TRBV6-1 | . | 14 | CASTPPGGNYGYTF | TGTGCCAGCACCCCCCCCGGTGGGAACTATGGCTACACCTTC
TRBJ1-2 | . | TRBV20-1 | TRBD1 | 14 | CFALTGWTNYGYTF | TGCTTTGCGCTGACAGGGTGGACTAACTATGGCTACACCTTC
TRBJ1-2 | few | TRBV20-1 | . | 15 | CSARDPTTGRPGYTF | TGCAGTGCTAGAGACCCTACGACGGGTCGTCCGGGCTACACCTTC
TRBJ2-5 | many | TRBV3-1 | . | 13 | CASSPGREETQYF | TGTGCCAGCAGCCCCGGTAGGGAAGAGACCCAGTACTTC
TRBJ2-1 | few | TRBV7-2 | . | 13 | CASNPTGPGEQFF | TGTGCCAGCAACCCGACAGGCCCAGGGGAGCAGTTCTTC
TRBJ1-1 | many | TRBV29-1 | . | 12 | CSAAFGTTEAFF | TGCAGCGCTGCATTCGGGACCACTGAAGCTTTCTTT
TRBJ2-3 | . | TRBV20-1 | . | 13 | CSAPGLGRDTQYF | TGCAGTGCTCCCGGACTGGGTCGGGATACGCAGTATTTT
TRBJ2-7 | few | TRBV6-1 | TRBD2 | 15 | CASSRGLAGGYEQYF | TGTGCCAGCAGTAGGGGACTAGCGGGGGGTTACGAGCAGTACTTC
TRBJ2-1 | few | TRBV7-2 | TRBD2 | 15 | CASSLELAGGDEQFF | TGTGCCAGCAGCTTAGAACTAGCGGGGGGAGATGAGCAGTTCTTC
TRBJ1-2 | . | TRBV5-1 | . | 14 | CASSSMGFNYGYTF | TGCGCCAGCAGCAGTATGGGTTTCAACTATGGCTACACCTTC
TRBJ2-1 | . | TRBV9 | TRBD2 | 14 | CASSVVAGANEQFF | TGTGCCAGCAGCGTAGTAGCGGGGGCGAATGAGCAGTTCTTC
TRBJ1-4 | . | TRBV6-1 | . | 15 | CASSDSWATNEKLFF | TGTGCCAGCAGTGATTCATGGGCAACTAATGAAAAACTGTTTTTT
TRBJ1-5 | few | TRBV18 | TRBD1 | 15 | CASSPLGQGNQPQHF | TGTGCCAGCTCACCTCTGGGACAGGGGAATCAGCCCCAGCATTTT
TRBJ1-2 | . | TRBV7-9 | . | 17 | CASSLEHGFQANYGYTF | TGTGCCAGCAGCTTAGAACATGGGTTTCAAGCTAACTATGGCTACACCTTC
TRBJ2-2 | few | TRBV10-3 | . | 16 | CAISPSVVGGTGELFF | TGTGCCATCAGCCCCTCAGTCGTGGGAGGCACCGGGGAGCTGTTTTTT
TRBJ1-1 | many | TRBV7-2 | . | 13 | CASSSIRDTEAFF | TGTGCCAGCAGTTCTATCAGGGATACTGAAGCTTTCTTT
TRBJ2-5 | few | TRBV5-5 | . | 14 | CASSSGLQQETQYF | TGTGCCAGCAGCTCGGGACTGCAGCAAGAGACCCAGTACTTC
TRBJ1-4 | . | TRBV15 | . | 16 | CATSREGDGYNEKLFF | TGTGCCACCAGCAGAGAAGGGGACGGGTATAATGAAAAACTGTTTTTT
TRBJ2-5 | many | TRBV5-1 | TRBD1 | 15 | CASSNLQGPQETQYF | TGCGCCAGCAGTAATTTACAGGGGCCCCAAGAGACCCAGTACTTC
TRBJ1-2 | few | TRBV27 | TRBD1 | 15 | CASSFSGTGGYGYTF | TGTGCCAGCAGTTTCAGCGGGACAGGGGGCTATGGCTACACCTTC
TRBJ2-1 | many | TRBV4-1 | . | 14 | CASSQEGDYNEQFF | TGCGCCAGCAGCCAAGAGGGAGACTACAATGAGCAGTTCTTC
TRBJ1-3 | few | TRBV7-6 | . | 16 | CASSLGGGITGNTIYF | TGTGCCAGCAGCTTAGGCGGGGGAATAACTGGAAACACCATATATTTT
TRBJ2-7 | . | TRBV13 | TRBD2 | 15 | CASSPRLAGVYEQYF | TGTGCCAGCAGCCCGCGACTAGCGGGGGTATACGAGCAGTACTTC
TRBJ2-3 | few | TRBV11-2 | TRBD2 | 16 | CASSWTSSTTTNTQYF | TGTGCCAGCAGTTGGACTAGCTCCACCACAACAAATACGCAGTATTTT
TRBJ1-4 | . | TRBV28 | . | 12 | CASSLGGDKLFF | TGTGCCAGCAGCCTGGGTGGGGACAAACTGTTTTTT
TRBJ1-1 | few | TRBV30 | . | 13 | CAWTGDGGTEAFF | TGTGCCTGGACAGGGGATGGGGGCACTGAAGCTTTCTTT
TRBJ1-6 | few | TRBV7-2 | . | 15 | CASSLAAGLNSPLHF | TGTGCCAGCAGCTTAGCGGCAGGACTTAATTCACCCCTCCACTTT
TRBJ1-6 | few | TRBV6-1 | . | 14 | CASSDGRYNSPLHF | TGTGCCAGCAGTGACGGACGGTATAATTCACCCCTCCACTTT
TRBJ2-5 | many | TRBV5-1 | . | 14 | CASSLGSIEETQYF | TGCGCCAGCAGCTTGGGGTCCATTGAGGAGACCCAGTACTTC
TRBJ1-2 | few | TRBV4-1 | TRBD1 | 15 | CASSRRDRVVKGYTF | TGCGCCAGCAGCCGCCGGGACAGGGTCGTTAAGGGCTACACCTTC
TRBJ2-5 | . | TRBV11-2 | . | 15 | CASSSGVKLKETQYF | TGTGCCAGCAGCTCAGGCGTAAAGCTCAAAGAGACCCAGTACTTC
TRBJ1-2 | . | TRBV6-2/TRBV6-3 | . | 15 | CASSIPREGGYGYTF | TGTGCCAGCAGTATCCCCAGGGAAGGCGGCTATGGCTACACCTTC
TRBJ2-2 | many | TRBV5-1 | . | 15 | CASSLSASSSGELFF | TGCGCCAGCAGCTTGAGCGCTAGCTCGTCAGGGGAGCTGTTTTTT
TRBJ2-2 | many | TRBV29-1 | TRBD1 | 14 | CSTTGPANTGELFF | TGCAGCACGACAGGGCCTGCGAACACCGGGGAGCTGTTTTTT
TRBJ2-1 | few | TRBV4-1 | . | 17 | CASSQVDLGLTYNEQFF | TGCGCCAGCAGCCAAGTTGATCTAGGGTTAACCTACAATGAGCAGTTCTTC
TRBJ2-3 | few | TRBV7-3 | TRBD1 | 18 | CASSLTGLGGMIPHTQYF | TGTGCCAGCAGCTTAACGGGCTTAGGGGGCATGATCCCCCATACGCAGTATTTT
TRBJ2-1 | many | TRBV29-1 | . | 12 | CSVGPRSDEQFF | TGCAGCGTTGGGCCTCGGAGCGATGAGCAGTTCTTC
TRBJ1-1 | . | TRBV19 | . | 13 | CASSIGVNAEAFF | TGTGCCAGTAGTATAGGAGTGAATGCTGAAGCTTTCTTT
TRBJ2-3 | few | TRBV7-2 | . | 14 | CASSLSTNTDTQYF | TGTGCCAGCAGCTTATCGACAAACACAGATACGCAGTATTTT
TRBJ2-2 | . | TRBV7-2 | . | 15 | CASSRQATGTGELFF | TGTGCCAGCAGCCGACAGGCGACCGGCACCGGGGAGCTGTTTTTT
TRBJ1-6 | . | TRBV4-1 | . | 17 | CASSQDPGTSSSSPLHF | TGCGCCAGCAGCCAAGATCCGGGGACAAGTTCTAGTTCACCCCTCCACTTT
TRBJ1-2 | . | TRBV29-1 | TRBD1 | 13 | CSAVGGGNYGYTF | TGCAGCGCTGTAGGAGGGGGCAACTATGGCTACACCTTC
TRBJ1-3 | . | TRBV12-3/TRBV12-4 | . | 16 | CASSLVGQRSGNTIYF | TGTGCCAGCAGTTTAGTGGGACAAAGAAGTGGAAACACCATATATTTT
TRBJ2-5 | few | TRBV7-6 | . | 15 | CASSLDSGGQETQYF | TGTGCCAGCAGCTTAGACTCGGGCGGGCAAGAGACCCAGTACTTC